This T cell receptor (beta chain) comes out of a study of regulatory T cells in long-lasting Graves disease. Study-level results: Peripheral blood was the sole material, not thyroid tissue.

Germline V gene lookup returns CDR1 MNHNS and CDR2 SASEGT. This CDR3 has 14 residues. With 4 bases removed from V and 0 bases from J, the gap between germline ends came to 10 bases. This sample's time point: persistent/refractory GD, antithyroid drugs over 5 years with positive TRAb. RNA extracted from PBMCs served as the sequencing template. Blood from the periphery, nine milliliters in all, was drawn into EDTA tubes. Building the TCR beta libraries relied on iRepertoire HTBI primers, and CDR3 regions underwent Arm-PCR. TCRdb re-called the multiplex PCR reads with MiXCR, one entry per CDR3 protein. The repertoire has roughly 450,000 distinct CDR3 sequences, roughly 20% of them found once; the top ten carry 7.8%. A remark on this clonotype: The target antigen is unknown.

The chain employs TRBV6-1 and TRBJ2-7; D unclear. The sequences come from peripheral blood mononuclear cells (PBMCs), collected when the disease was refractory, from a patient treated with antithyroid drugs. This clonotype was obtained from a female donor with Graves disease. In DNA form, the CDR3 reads TGTGCCAGCAGTGCGATGGTTTACTCCTACGAGCAGTACTTC. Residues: CASSAMVYSYEQYF.